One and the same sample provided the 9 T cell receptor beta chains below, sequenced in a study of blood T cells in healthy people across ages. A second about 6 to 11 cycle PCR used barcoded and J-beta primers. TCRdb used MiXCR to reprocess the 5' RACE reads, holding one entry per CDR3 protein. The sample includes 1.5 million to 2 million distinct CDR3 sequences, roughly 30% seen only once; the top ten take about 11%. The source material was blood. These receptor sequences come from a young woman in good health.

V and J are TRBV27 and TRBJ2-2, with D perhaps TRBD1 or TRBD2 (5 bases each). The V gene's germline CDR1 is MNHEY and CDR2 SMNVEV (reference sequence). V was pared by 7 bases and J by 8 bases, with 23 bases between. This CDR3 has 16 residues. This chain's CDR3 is CASNSDTSNRGGELFF. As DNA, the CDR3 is TGTGCCAGCAACTCGGACACCTCAAATCGGGGAGGGGAGCTGTTTTTT.

In DNA form, the CDR3 reads TGTGCCAGCAGCTTAATCCGCCACAGGGCAAACACTGAAGCTTTCTTT. It specifies CASSLIRHRANTEAFF. This sequence joins TRBV7-3 and TRBJ1-1, with D tentatively TRBD1 (6 bases). Trimming removed 1 base from V and 2 bases from J, with 14 bases in between. The CDR3 contains 16 residues. The germline V gene has CDR1 SGHTA and CDR2 FQGTGA.

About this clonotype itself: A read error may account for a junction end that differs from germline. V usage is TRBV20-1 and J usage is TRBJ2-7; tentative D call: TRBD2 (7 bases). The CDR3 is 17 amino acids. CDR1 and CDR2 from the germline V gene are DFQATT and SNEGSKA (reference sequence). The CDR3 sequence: CSVRAVVRGAYLYEQYF. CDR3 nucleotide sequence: TGCAGTGTTAGAGCGGTCGTCCGGGGGGCATATTTGTACGAGCAGTACTTC.

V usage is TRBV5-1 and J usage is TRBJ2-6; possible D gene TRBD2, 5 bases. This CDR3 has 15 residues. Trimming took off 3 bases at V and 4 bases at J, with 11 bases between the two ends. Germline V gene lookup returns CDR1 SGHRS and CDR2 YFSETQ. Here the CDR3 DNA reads TGCGCCAGCAGCTCGTACGGGGAGGGGGCCAACGTCCTGACTTTC. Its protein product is CASSSYGEGANVLTF.

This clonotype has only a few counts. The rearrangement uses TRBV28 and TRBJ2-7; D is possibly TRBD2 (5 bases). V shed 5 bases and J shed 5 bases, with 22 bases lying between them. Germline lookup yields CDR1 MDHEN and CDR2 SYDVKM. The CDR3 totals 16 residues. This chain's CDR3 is CASSPPRMGATHEQYF. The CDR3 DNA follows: TGTGCCAGCAGTCCCCCAAGGATGGGAGCAACCCACGAGCAGTACTTC.

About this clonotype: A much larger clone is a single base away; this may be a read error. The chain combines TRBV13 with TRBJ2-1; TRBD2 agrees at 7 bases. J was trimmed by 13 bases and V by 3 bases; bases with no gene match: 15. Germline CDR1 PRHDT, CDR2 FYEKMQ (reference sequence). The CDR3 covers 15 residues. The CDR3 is CASSLIESGEETQFF. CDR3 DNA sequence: TGTGCCAGCAGCTTGATCGAAAGCGGGGAAGAGACCCAGTTCTTC.

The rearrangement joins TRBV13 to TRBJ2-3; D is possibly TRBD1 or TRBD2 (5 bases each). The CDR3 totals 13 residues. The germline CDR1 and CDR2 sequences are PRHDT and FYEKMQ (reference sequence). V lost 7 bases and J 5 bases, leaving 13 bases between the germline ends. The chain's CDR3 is CASTLGTRDTQYF. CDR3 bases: TGTGCCAGCACCCTTGGGACCCGAGATACGCAGTATTTT.

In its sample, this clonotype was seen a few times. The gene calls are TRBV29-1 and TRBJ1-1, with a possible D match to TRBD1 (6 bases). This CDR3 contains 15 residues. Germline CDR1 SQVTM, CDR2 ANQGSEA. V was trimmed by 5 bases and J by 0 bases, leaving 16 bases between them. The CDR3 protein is CSVLSGGAMNTEAFF. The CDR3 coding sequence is TGCAGCGTTTTGAGCGGGGGGGCCATGAACACTGAAGCTTTCTTT.

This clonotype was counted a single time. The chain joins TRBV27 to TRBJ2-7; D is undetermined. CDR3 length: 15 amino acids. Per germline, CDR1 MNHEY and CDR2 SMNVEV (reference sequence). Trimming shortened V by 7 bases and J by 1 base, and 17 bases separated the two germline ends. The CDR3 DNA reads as TGTGCCAGCATAGTATCGGAGATGCAGTCCTACGAGCAGTACTTC. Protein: CASIVSEMQSYEQYF.